Listed below are T cell receptor beta chains from one sample, sequenced in a study of T cells after yellow fever vaccination. TCRdb fed the 5' RACE reads into MiXCR, producing one record per CDR3 protein. The top ten clones hold 20% to 25% of a sample with 300,000 to 350,000 distinct CDR3 sequences, almost 4% of them seen once. This specimen was PBMCs, taken 5 days after the yellow fever booster vaccination. The receptors come from a young man who received the YFV17D yellow fever vaccine. CDR3s include the opening cysteine and the closing phenylalanine or tryptophan. A D gene is named only where the DNA matches it firmly. Rows give clone size only sometimes, using once, few, many, or a class for an expanded clone.

CASSLSLRRGTDYGYTF	TGTGCCAGCAGCTTAAGCCTCAGGAGAGGAACTGACTATGGCTACACCTTC	17	TRBV7-6	NA	TRBJ1-2	few
CASSGPPGGDLYTQYF	TGTGCCAGCAGCGGCCCACCGGGGGGGGATCTTTATACGCAGTATTTT	16	TRBV9	TRBD2	TRBJ2-3	few
CASSWEQGGEQFF	TGTGCCAGCAGCTGGGAACAGGGCGGGGAGCAGTTCTTC	13	TRBV11-3	NA	TRBJ2-1	few
CASSQTRGSHNEQFF	TGTGCCAGCAGCCAGACCCGGGGTTCTCACAATGAGCAGTTCTTC	15	TRBV7-2	NA	TRBJ2-1	NA
CASSHPRGRGGLSTDTQYF	TGCGCCAGCAGCCACCCCCGTGGGCGGGGGGGGCTTAGCACAGATACGCAGTATTTT	19	TRBV4-1	TRBD2	TRBJ2-3	few
CASSPGQGLRGYTF	TGTGCCAGCAGCCCGGGACAGGGGTTACGTGGCTACACCTTC	14	TRBV28	TRBD1	TRBJ1-2	few
CASRSARSTDTQYF	TGCGCCAGCAGATCCGCCAGGAGCACAGATACGCAGTATTTT	14	TRBV5-1	NA	TRBJ2-3	NA
CASSLEWSSDRVEKLFF	TGTGCCAGCAGCTTAGAATGGTCCAGCGACAGGGTGGAAAAACTGTTTTTT	17	TRBV7-9	TRBD1	TRBJ1-4	many
CASSKAPGTEAFF	TGTGCCAGCAGCAAAGCTCCGGGGACTGAAGCTTTCTTT	13	TRBV21-1	NA	TRBJ1-1	few
CASSLEVGAGNTIYF	TGCGCCAGCAGCTTGGAAGTAGGGGCTGGAAACACCATATATTTT	15	TRBV5-1	NA	TRBJ1-3	many
CASSPEGGASSYNEQFF	TGTGCCAGCAGCCCAGAGGGCGGGGCGAGCTCCTACAATGAGCAGTTCTTC	17	TRBV13	NA	TRBJ2-1	few
CATSPPPERPGQGGKAFF	TGTGCCACCAGTCCCCCGCCCGAACGACCGGGACAGGGGGGGAAAGCTTTCTTT	18	TRBV15	TRBD1	TRBJ1-1	NA
CASSPLGLANYGYTF	TGCGCCAGCAGCCCTCTCGGATTAGCTAACTATGGCTACACCTTC	15	TRBV5-1	NA	TRBJ1-2	few
CASRNGDSPLHF	TGTGCCAGCCGGAACGGGGATTCACCCCTCCACTTT	12	TRBV19	NA	TRBJ1-6	NA
CASSGPSGGPTDTQYF	TGTGCCAGCAGCGGCCCTAGCGGGGGGCCCACAGATACGCAGTATTTT	16	TRBV7-9	TRBD2	TRBJ2-3	few
CSARTPGALLETQYF	TGCAGTGCTAGAACGCCGGGGGCCCTCCTTGAGACCCAGTACTTC	15	TRBV20-1	NA	TRBJ2-5	NA
CASSFQPVLSGNTIYF	TGTGCCAGCAGCTTCCAGCCGGTCCTTTCTGGAAACACCATATATTTT	16	TRBV9	NA	TRBJ1-3	few
CASSTPGGETQYF	TGTGCCAGCTCAACCCCGGGGGGAGAGACCCAGTACTTC	13	TRBV18	TRBD2	TRBJ2-5	many
CASSPSAGTRNYGYTF	TGTGCCAGCAGTCCCTCGGCTGGGACACGGAACTATGGCTACACCTTC	16	TRBV12-3/TRBV12-4	NA	TRBJ1-2	NA
CASSLRGEVYQPQHF	TGTGCCAGCAGCCTAAGGGGGGAGGTTTATCAGCCCCAGCATTTT	15	TRBV7-2	NA	TRBJ1-5	few
CASSSEGLVGEKLFF	TGTGCCAGCAGCTCTGAGGGACTGGTTGGAGAAAAACTGTTTTTT	15	TRBV7-9	NA	TRBJ1-4	many
CASSPSRSPGVVYGYTF	TGCGCCAGCAGCCCTAGCAGGTCGCCTGGTGTGGTCTATGGCTACACCTTC	17	TRBV4-3	NA	TRBJ1-2	many
CAWSRGLEYGYTF	TGTGCCTGGAGCAGGGGGCTTGAATATGGCTACACCTTC	13	TRBV30	TRBD1	TRBJ1-2	few
CASSEQGRTQPQHF	TGTGCCAGCAGTGAACAGGGGAGGACTCAGCCCCAGCATTTT	14	TRBV2	NA	TRBJ1-5	many
CASSPQYGEPNTEAFF	TGTGCCAGCTCACCACAATACGGGGAACCGAACACTGAAGCTTTCTTT	16	TRBV18	NA	TRBJ1-1	few
CASSYRGSNQPQHF	TGTGCCAGCAGTTATCGGGGTAGCAATCAGCCCCAGCATTTT	14	TRBV6-5	NA	TRBJ1-5	many
CASSQIGAGSDYGYTF	TGCGCCAGCAGCCAAATCGGGGCAGGGTCGGACTATGGCTACACCTTC	16	TRBV5-1	NA	TRBJ1-2	many
CASSIGGTYGYTF	TGTGCCAGTAGTATCGGGGGCACCTATGGCTACACCTTC	13	TRBV19	NA	TRBJ1-2	NA
CASSYDDRAEAFF	TGTGCCAGCAGTTACGACGACAGGGCCGAAGCTTTCTTT	13	TRBV6-6	TRBD1	TRBJ1-1	many
CASSVVGGKEQFF	TGTGCCAGCAGCGTAGTGGGGGGCAAGGAGCAGTTCTTC	13	TRBV9	NA	TRBJ2-1	NA
CASRSWEGGYNEQFF	TGCGCCAGCAGGTCCTGGGAGGGCGGCTACAATGAGCAGTTCTTC	15	TRBV5-1	TRBD2	TRBJ2-1	NA
CASKFRTGVMDEQFF	TGTGCCAGCAAATTCCGGACAGGGGTTATGGATGAGCAGTTCTTC	15	TRBV6-6	TRBD1	TRBJ2-1	NA
CASSLSAGELFF	TGTGCCAGCAGTTTATCCGCCGGGGAGCTGTTTTTT	12	TRBV27	NA	TRBJ2-2	many
CASTTSTGMGYGYTF	TGCGCCAGCACCACAAGTACAGGGATGGGATACGGCTACACCTTC	15	TRBV5-1	NA	TRBJ1-2	many
CASSLRDSSYNEQFF	TGTGCCAGCAGCTTACGGGACAGCTCCTACAATGAGCAGTTCTTC	15	TRBV11-2	TRBD1	TRBJ2-1	many
CASSQVTSGDEQFF	TGTGCCAGCAGCCAAGTTACCAGCGGGGATGAGCAGTTCTTC	14	TRBV3-1	TRBD2	TRBJ2-1	few
CASSQDSLGPETQYF	TGCGCCAGCAGCCAAGATAGTCTTGGCCCAGAGACCCAGTACTTC	15	TRBV4-3	NA	TRBJ2-5	few
CAISGSGYQETQYF	TGTGCCATCTCCGGATCTGGGTACCAAGAGACCCAGTACTTC	14	TRBV10-3	NA	TRBJ2-5	NA
CASSRETAKNGAEAFF	TGTGCCAGCAGTCGGGAGACAGCGAAGAATGGGGCTGAAGCTTTCTTT	16	TRBV6-6	NA	TRBJ1-1	NA
CASSPRTGEGAEAFF	TGTGCCAGCAGCCCCAGGACAGGGGAGGGGGCTGAAGCTTTCTTT	15	TRBV3-1	TRBD1	TRBJ1-1	many
CASSFGTRRADTQYF	TGTGCCAGCTCATTCGGGACAAGAAGGGCAGATACGCAGTATTTT	15	TRBV18	NA	TRBJ2-3	NA
CSASRDGQETQYF	TGCAGTGCCAGCCGGGACGGCCAAGAGACCCAGTACTTC	13	TRBV20-1	NA	TRBJ2-5	NA